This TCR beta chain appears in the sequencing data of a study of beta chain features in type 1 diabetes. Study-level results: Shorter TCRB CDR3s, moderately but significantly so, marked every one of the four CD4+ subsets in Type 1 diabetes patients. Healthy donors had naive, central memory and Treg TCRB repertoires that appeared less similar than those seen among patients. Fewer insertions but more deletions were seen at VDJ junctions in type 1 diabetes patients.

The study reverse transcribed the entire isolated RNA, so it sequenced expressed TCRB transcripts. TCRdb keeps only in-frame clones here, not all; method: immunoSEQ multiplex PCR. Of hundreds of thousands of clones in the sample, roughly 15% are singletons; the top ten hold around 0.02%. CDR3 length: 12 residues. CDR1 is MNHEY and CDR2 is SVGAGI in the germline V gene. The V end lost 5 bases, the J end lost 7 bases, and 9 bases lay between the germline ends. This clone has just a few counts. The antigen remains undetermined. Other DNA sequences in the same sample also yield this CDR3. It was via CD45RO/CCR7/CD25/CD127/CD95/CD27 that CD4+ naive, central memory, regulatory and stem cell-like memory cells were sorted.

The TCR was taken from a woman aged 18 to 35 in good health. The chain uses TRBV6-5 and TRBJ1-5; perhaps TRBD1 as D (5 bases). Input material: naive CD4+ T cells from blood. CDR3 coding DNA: TGTGCCAGCAGTGCAGGGAGGCAGCCCCAGCATTTT. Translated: CASSAGRQPQHF.